This record concerns one T cell receptor beta chain sequence. The antigen is unknown. The data derive from a study of brain T cells in children with intractable seizures. Overall study findings and caveats: Absence of clones before surgery may stem from lower sequencing depth. Patients' HCMV serostatus was unknown; virus specificity rests on CDR3 similarity alone.

Using immunoSEQ multiplex PCR, the repertoire was profiled, and TCRdb retains in-frame clones only, with some absent. This sample has tens of thousands of clones, with about 93% found just once. Only cases whose brain tissue showed the highest T cell transcript signatures were sequenced. Pre-surgery treatment included at least one anti-epileptic drug. This CDR3 spans 15 amino acids. Germline loops: CDR1 LGHDT, CDR2 YNNKEL (reference sequence). V gave up 6 bases and J gave up 3 bases; unmatched junction bases: 10. This clonotype was sampled from a boy younger than two with tuberous sclerosis and intractable seizures. This chain uses TRBV3-1 (or the pseudogene TRBV3-2) with TRBJ1-1; 7 nucleotides match TRBD1. The sample here was peripheral blood, taken at surgery. The CDR3 region is CASRGNRGRDTEAFF. In DNA, the CDR3 is TGTGCCAGCAGGGGTAACAGGGGAAGAGACACTGAAGCTTTCTTT.